This TCR beta chain was sequenced for a study of blood T cell repertoires in COVID-19. Assay used: immunoSEQ multiplex PCR; TCRdb lists only in-frame clones, some missing. The sample shows 220,000 or so clones, 80% to 85% of them seen only once. CDR1 SEHNR and CDR2 FQNEAQ come from the germline V gene (reference sequence). V shed 4 bases and J shed 4 bases, with 5 bases lying between them. The CDR3 contains 12 residues. The chain joins TRBV7-9 to TRBJ2-1; D uncertain. The specimen sequenced was peripheral blood. This receptor was obtained from a woman between 55 and 75 years old who had recovered from COVID-19. The CDR3 DNA sequence: TGTGCCAGCAGCTCGTTATACAATGAGCAGTTCTTC. Amino acids: CASSSLYNEQFF.